The entry that follows covers one T cell receptor beta chain sequence. The data are from a study of cytomegalovirus exposure and HLA in healthy donors. The primer mix had 60 Vbeta and 13 Jbeta primers. Profiling relied on immunoSEQ multiplex PCR, and the TCRdb table lists in-frame clones only, not all of them. The data show 95,000 to 150,000 clones, over 60% seen once. CDR1 is SGHRS and CDR2 is YFSETQ in the germline V gene. V dropped 3 bases and J dropped 3 bases, with 6 bases sitting between them. The CDR3 has 12 amino acids. The chain couples TRBV5-1 to TRBJ1-1; D gene unclear. The sample consisted of PBMCs. The origin of this receptor is a woman aged 40 to 50 in good health and CMV-seropositive. The CDR3 DNA sequence: TGCGCCAGCAGCTCCGGAGACACTGAAGCTTTCTTT. Translating gives CASSSGDTEAFF.